The 8 T cell receptor beta chains below were found in one sample sequenced in a study of blood T cells in healthy people across ages. Primed by a sample-barcoded 5' primer and a J-beta primer mix, a second PCR proceeded for roughly 6 to 12 cycles. TCRdb re-derived calls from the 5' RACE reads in MiXCR, one entry per CDR3 protein. The sample has about 670,000 distinct CDR3 sequences; roughly 41% are singletons. The source material was blood. The receptors come from a man at least 80 years old in good health.

The chain carries TRBV21-1 and TRBJ2-3; TRBD1, the table's D call, lacks a check against the DNA. TRBV21-1 is a documented pseudogene. The CDR3 sequence is 13 residues long. In DNA, the CDR3 is TGTGCCAGCAAGGGGACTAGCACAGATACGCAGTATTTT. This sequence encodes CASKGTSTDTQYF.

The V call is TRBV6-2 or TRBV6-3, the J call TRBJ2-7, with a tentative D call TRBD2 (5 bases). Between the trimmed V and J ends, which lost 5 bases and 0 bases, there was a span of 11 bases. CDR3 length equals 14 residues. Germline CDR1 reads MNHEY; CDR2 reads SVGEGT. The CDR3 loop is CASSTDGVSYEQYF. DNA for the CDR3: TGTGCCAGCAGTACCGACGGGGTCTCCTACGAGCAGTACTTC.

The chain employs TRBV20-1 and TRBJ2-3, with 7 positions matching TRBD2. Unmatched junction bases numbered 9, after V lost 6 bases and J lost 3 bases. This CDR3 has 14 residues. CDR1 and CDR2 from the germline V gene are DFQATT and SNEGSKA (reference sequence). CDR3 nucleotide sequence: TGCAGTGCCATGGGCCGCGGGAGAACAGATACGCAGTATTTT. Its protein is CSAMGRGRTDTQYF.

This chain connects TRBV14 to TRBJ1-2; TRBD1 matches 11 bases. There are 16 residues in the CDR3. Germline trimming cut 1 base from V and 6 bases from J; bases unmatched to any gene: 7. Looked up from germline, CDR1 is SGHDN and CDR2 is FVKESK. CDR3: CASSQASGTGGNGYTF. The CDR3 DNA follows: TGTGCCAGCAGCCAAGCTTCCGGGACAGGGGGTAATGGCTACACCTTC. Combining the CDR3 with reference TRBV14 and TRBJ1-2 gives the whole variable domain EAGVTQFPSHSVIEKGQTVTLRCDPISGHDNLYWYRRVMGKEIKFLLHFVKESKQDESGMPNNRFLAERTGGTYSTLKVQPAELEDSGVYFCASSQASGTGGNGYTFGSGTRLTVV.

This clonotype was detected a few times. The chain joins TRBV28 to TRBJ2-2; D unresolved. Germline V lookup: CDR1 MDHEN, CDR2 SYDVKM. The CDR3 runs to 12 residues. V shed 2 bases and J shed 5 bases, with 3 bases lying between them. The CDR3 reads CASSLITGELFF. CDR3 DNA: TGTGCCAGCAGTTTAATTACCGGGGAGCTGTTTTTT. Full variable domain (outside the CDR3, taken from reference TRBV28 and TRBJ2-2): DVKVTQSSRYLVKRTGEKVFLECVQDMDHENMFWYRQDPGLGLRLIYFSYDVKMKEKGDIPEGYSVSREKKERFSLILESASTNQTSMYLCASSLITGELFFGEGSRLTVL.

J is TRBJ2-6 and V is TRBV20-1; D perhaps matches TRBD1 (5 bases). Germline V gene sequence: CDR1 DFQATT, CDR2 SNEGSKA (reference sequence). Trimming cost V 3 bases and J 3 bases, with 12 bases left between them. CDR3 size: 15 residues. The CDR3 loop reads CSASLQAVGANVLTF. CDR3 nucleotides: TGCAGTGCTAGCTTACAGGCAGTTGGGGCCAACGTCCTGACTTTC.

The chain joins TRBV11-3 to TRBJ2-5, with 14 bases that match TRBD2. V dropped 5 bases and J dropped 3; count of bases not matched to a gene: 5. CDR1 SGHNT and CDR2 YENEEA come from the germline V gene. The CDR3 loop spans 16 amino acids. CDR3 sequence: CASSKQGLAGEETQYF. DNA of the CDR3: TGTGCCAGCAGCAAACAGGGACTAGCGGGAGAAGAGACCCAGTACTTC.

This chain links TRBV7-9 with TRBJ2-5; D is tentatively TRBD1 or TRBD2 (5 bases each). From germline, CDR1 is SEHNR and CDR2 FQNEAQ (reference sequence). CDR3 length: 14 amino acids. V was cut by 0 bases and J by 5 bases, with 10 bases left in between. The CDR3 nucleotides are TGTGCCAGCAGCTTAGCGCAAGGGGAGGAGACCCAGTACTTC. This translates into CASSLAQGEETQYF.